This T cell receptor (beta chain) was recorded in a study of blood T cell repertoires in COVID-19. TCRdb keeps only in-frame clones here, not all; method: immunoSEQ multiplex PCR. This table has about 120,000 clones, about four fifths appearing once. This clone was recorded only once. The source material was peripheral blood. This sequence was found in a man in his sixties with acute or convalescent COVID-19.

This CDR3 is CASSWGQGFNEQYF. The CDR3 coding sequence is TGCGCCAGCAGCTGGGGACAGGGGTTTAACGAGCAGTACTTC. This sequence joins TRBV5-1 and TRBJ2-7; 10 bases line up with TRBD1. In germline, CDR1 is SGHRS, CDR2 YFSETQ. Trimming took 3 bases from V and 5 from J; bases not matched to a gene: 5. The CDR3 spans 14 residues.